This T cell receptor (beta chain) is from a study of lymphopenia after photon versus proton radiotherapy. The study, taken as a whole, reports: Larger post-nadir TCR diversity loss correlated inversely with survival in deceased patients. After lymphocyte nadir, photon-treated repertoires showed oligoclonal expansion, especially CD8+ Temra.

This clone has just one count. The target antigen is unknown. Sequencing was performed with immunoSEQ multiplex PCR; in TCRdb, only in-frame clones are kept and a portion is missing. The sample has some 30,000 clones, roughly 88% seen once. The V and J ends lost 7 bases and 2 bases respectively, with 14 bases between them. The CDR3 spans 14 residues. The germline V gene has CDR1 MNHEY and CDR2 SVGAGI. The chain joins TRBV6-5 to TRBJ2-5, with D possibly matching TRBD2 (7 bases). This TCR was recovered from a woman in her forties or fifties with pancreatic cancer. The sequencing here drew on peripheral blood, taken from a patient treated with photon-based radiotherapy. The CDR3 region has the DNA TGTGCCAGCACCTTCAGCGGGACACAAGAGACCCAGTACTTC. This sequence encodes CASTFSGTQETQYF.